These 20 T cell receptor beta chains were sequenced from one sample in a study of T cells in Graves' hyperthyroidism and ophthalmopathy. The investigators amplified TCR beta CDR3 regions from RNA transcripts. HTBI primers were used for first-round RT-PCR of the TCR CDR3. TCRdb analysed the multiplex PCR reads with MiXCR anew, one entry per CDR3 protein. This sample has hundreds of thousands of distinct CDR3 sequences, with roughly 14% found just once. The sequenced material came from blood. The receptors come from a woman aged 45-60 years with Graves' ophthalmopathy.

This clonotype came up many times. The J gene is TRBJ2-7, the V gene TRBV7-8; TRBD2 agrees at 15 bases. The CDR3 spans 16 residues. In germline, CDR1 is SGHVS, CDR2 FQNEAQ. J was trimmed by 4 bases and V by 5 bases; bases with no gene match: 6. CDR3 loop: CASSPRGLAGGYEQYF. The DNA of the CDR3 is TGTGCCAGCAGCCCCCGCGGACTAGCGGGAGGGTACGAGCAGTACTTC.

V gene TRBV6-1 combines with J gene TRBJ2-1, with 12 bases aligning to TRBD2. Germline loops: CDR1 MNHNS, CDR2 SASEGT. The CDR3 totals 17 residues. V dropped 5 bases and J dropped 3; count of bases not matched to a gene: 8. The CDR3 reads CASSPGLAGGGYNEQFF. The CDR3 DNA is TGTGCCAGCAGTCCAGGGCTAGCGGGAGGGGGCTACAATGAGCAGTTCTTC.

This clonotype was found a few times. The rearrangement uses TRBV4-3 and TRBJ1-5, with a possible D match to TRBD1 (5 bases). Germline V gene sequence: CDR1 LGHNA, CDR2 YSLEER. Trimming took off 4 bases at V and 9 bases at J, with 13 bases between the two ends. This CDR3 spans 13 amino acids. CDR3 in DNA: TGCGCCAGCAGCCGGGATTTCGGGGGGCCCCAGCATTTT. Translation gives CASSRDFGGPQHF.

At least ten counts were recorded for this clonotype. The CDR3 coding sequence is TGTGCCAGCTCACCGGACATCCTCGACTATGGCTACACCTTC. This sequence encodes CASSPDILDYGYTF. The V and J genes are TRBV18 and TRBJ1-2; weak D call: TRBD1 (5 bases). This CDR3 has 14 amino acids. Germline values: CDR1 KGHSH, CDR2 LQKENI. The V and J ends lost 3 bases and 3 bases respectively, with 11 bases between them.

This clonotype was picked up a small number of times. In nucleotides, the CDR3 is TGCGCCAGCAGCCAAGATTCCCAGAACACTGAAGCTTTCTTT. Translation gives CASSQDSQNTEAFF. The chain employs TRBV4-1 and TRBJ1-1, with D unresolved. This CDR3 is 14 amino acids long. The V end lost 0 bases, the J end lost 1 base, and 6 bases lay between the germline ends. In germline, CDR1 is MGHRA, CDR2 YSYEKL.

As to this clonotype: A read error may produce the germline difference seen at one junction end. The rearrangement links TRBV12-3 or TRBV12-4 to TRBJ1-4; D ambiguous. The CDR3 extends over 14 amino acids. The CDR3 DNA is TGTGCCGGCAGCCCGAATACACGGGGTGAAAAACTGTTTTTT. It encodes CAGSPNTRGEKLFF.

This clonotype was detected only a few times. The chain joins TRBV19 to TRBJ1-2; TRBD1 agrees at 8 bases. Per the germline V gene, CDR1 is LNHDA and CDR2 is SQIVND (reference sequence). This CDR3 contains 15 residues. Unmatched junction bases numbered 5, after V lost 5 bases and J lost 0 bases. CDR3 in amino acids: CASSVLGQANYGYTF. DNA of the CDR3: TGTGCCAGTAGTGTCCTGGGACAGGCTAACTATGGCTACACCTTC. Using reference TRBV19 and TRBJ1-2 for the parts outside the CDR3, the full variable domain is DGGITQSPKYLFRKEGQNVTLSCEQNLNHDAMYWYRQDPGQGLRLIYYSQIVNDFQKGDIAEGYSVSREKKESFPLTVTSAQKNPTAFYLCASSVLGQANYGYTFGSGTRLTVV.

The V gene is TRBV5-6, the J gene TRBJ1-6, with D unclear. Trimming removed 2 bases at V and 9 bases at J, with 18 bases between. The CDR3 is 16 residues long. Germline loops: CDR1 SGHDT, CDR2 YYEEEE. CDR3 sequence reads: CASSLGPAGGGSPLHF. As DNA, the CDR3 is TGTGCCAGCAGCTTAGGCCCCGCAGGTGGTGGTTCACCCCTCCACTTT.

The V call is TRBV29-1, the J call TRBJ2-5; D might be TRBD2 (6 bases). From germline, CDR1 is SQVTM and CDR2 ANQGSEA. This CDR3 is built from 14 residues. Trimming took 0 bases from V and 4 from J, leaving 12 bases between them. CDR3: CSVEDRGVGETQYF. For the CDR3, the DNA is TGCAGCGTTGAAGATCGCGGGGTTGGAGAGACCCAGTACTTC. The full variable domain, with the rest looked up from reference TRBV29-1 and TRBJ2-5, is SAVISQKPSRDICQRGTSLTIQCQVDSQVTMMFWYRQQPGQSLTLIATANQGSEATYESGFVIDKFPISRPNLTFSTLTVSNMSPEDSSIYLCSVEDRGVGETQYFGPGTRLLVL.

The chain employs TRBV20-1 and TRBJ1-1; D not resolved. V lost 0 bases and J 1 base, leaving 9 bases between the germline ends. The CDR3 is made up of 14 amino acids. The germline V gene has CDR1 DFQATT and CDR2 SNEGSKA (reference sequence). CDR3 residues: CSARDFRTNTEAFF. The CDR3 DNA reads TGCAGTGCTAGAGATTTTCGGACGAACACTGAAGCTTTCTTT.

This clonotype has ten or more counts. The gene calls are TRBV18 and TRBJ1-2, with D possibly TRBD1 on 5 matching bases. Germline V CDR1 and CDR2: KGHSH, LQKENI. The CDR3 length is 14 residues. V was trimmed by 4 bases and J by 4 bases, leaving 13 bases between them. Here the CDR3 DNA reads TGTGCCAGCTCACAAGACAGAGACTCCTATGGCTACACCTTC. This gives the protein CASSQDRDSYGYTF.

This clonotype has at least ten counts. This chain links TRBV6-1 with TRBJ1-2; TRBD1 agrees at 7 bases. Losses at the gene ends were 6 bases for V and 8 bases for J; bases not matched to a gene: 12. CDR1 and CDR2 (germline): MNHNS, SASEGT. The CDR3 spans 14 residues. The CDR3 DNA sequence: TGTGCCAGCAGCCCACAGGGGACGGGAAGGGGCTACACCTTC. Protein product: CASSPQGTGRGYTF.

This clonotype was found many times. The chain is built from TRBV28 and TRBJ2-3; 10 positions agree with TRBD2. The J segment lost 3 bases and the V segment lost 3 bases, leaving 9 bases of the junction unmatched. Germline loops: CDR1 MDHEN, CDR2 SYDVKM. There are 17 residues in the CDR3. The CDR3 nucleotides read TGTGCCAGCAGTTTTAGCCTAGCGGGAGTGGCGACAGATACGCAGTATTTT. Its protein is CASSFSLAGVATDTQYF.

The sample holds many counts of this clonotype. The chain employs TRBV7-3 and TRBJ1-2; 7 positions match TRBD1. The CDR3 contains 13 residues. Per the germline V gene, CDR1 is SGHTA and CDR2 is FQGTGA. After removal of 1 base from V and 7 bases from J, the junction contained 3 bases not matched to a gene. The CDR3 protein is CASSLIPGGGYTF. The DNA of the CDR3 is TGTGCCAGCAGCTTAATTCCAGGGGGTGGCTACACCTTC.

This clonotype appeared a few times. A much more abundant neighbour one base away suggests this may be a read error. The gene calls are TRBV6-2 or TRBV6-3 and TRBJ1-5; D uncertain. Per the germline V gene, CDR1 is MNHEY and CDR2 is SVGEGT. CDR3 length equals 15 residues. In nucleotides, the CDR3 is TGTGCCAGCAGCGAGACGGGGATTAGCAATCAGCCCCGGCATTTT. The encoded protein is CASSETGISNQPRHF.

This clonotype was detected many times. The CDR3, as DNA: TGTGCCAGCAGTTTAGGGTTAGCGGGAGGTTCCGGGGAGCTGTTTTTT. It specifies CASSLGLAGGSGELFF. The chain employs TRBV12-3 or TRBV12-4 and TRBJ2-2; the match to TRBD2 covers 10 bases. This CDR3 contains 16 residues. Losses at the gene ends were 1 base for V and 6 bases for J; bases not matched to a gene: 5.

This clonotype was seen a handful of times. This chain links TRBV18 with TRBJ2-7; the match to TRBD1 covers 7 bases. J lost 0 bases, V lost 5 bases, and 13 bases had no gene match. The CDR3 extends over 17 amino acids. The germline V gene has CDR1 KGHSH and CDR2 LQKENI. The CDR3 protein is CASSTTGSGIFSYEQYF. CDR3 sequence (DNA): TGTGCCAGCTCAACGACAGGGTCTGGGATTTTCTCCTACGAGCAGTACTTC. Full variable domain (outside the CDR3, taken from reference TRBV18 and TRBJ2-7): NAGVMQNPRHLVRRRGQEARLRCSPMKGHSHVYWYRQLPEEGLKFMVYLQKENIIDESGMPKERFSAEFPKEGPSILRIQQVVRGDSAAYFCASSTTGSGIFSYEQYFGPGTRLTVT.

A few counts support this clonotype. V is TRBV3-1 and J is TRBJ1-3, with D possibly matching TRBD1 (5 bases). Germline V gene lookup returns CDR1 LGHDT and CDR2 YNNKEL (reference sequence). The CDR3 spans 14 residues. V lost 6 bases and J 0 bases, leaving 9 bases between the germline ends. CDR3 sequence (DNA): TGTGCCAGCAGGAAGGGGCCCTCTGGAAACACCATATATTTT. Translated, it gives CASRKGPSGNTIYF.

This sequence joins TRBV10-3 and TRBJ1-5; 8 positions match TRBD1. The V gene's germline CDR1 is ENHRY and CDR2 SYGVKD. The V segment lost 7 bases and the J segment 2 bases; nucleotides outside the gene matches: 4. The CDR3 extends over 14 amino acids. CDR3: CAIKTGVGNQPQHF. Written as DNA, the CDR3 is TGTGCCATCAAGACAGGGGTTGGCAATCAGCCCCAGCATTTT.

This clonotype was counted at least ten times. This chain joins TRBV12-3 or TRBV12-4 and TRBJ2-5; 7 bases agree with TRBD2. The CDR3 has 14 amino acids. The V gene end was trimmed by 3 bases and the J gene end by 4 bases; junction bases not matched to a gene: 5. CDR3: CASSLGGRGETQYF. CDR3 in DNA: TGTGCCAGCAGTTTGGGCGGGAGAGGAGAGACCCAGTACTTC.